These 10 T cell receptor beta chains were all obtained from the same sample, sequenced in a study of control samples from healthy donors and cancer patients. The data were produced by immunoSEQ multiplex PCR, yet TCRdb's version contains in-frame clones alone and is incomplete. The sample shows 90,000 or so clones, approximately 88% of them seen only once. Sequenced: blood. The origin of the receptors is an older woman in good health.

This chain connects TRBV28 to TRBJ1-6; D possibly corresponds to TRBD1 (5 bases). The CDR3 covers 14 residues. Germline-derived CDR1 and CDR2 are MDHEN and SYDVKM. The ends were cut back, 3 bases at V and 7 bases at J, with 10 bases in the middle. The CDR3 protein is CASSFIRGNSPLHF. Written as DNA, the CDR3 is TGTGCCAGCAGTTTCATTAGGGGAAATTCACCCCTCCACTTT. The full variable domain, in which reference TRBV28 and TRBJ1-6 provide the parts outside the CDR3, is DVKVTQSSRYLVKRTGEKVFLECVQDMDHENMFWYRQDPGLGLRLIYFSYDVKMKEKGDIPEGYSVSREKKERFSLILESASTNQTSMYLCASSFIRGNSPLHFGNGTRLTVT.

A single count supports this clone. The chain joins TRBV7-9 to TRBJ1-2; 9 bases align to TRBD1. Germline loops: CDR1 SEHNR, CDR2 FQNEAQ (reference sequence). The trim removed 3 bases at V and 4 bases at J, leaving 3 bases unmatched. The CDR3 contains 14 residues. The CDR3 DNA follows: TGTGCCAGCAGCTTCCGGGACAGGGCCTATGGCTACACCTTC. Translating gives CASSFRDRAYGYTF.

Only one count was recorded for this clone. The chain employs TRBV18 and TRBJ2-7, with 7 bases identical to TRBD2. Trimming removed 6 bases from V and 0 bases from J; junction bases left unmatched: 5. CDR3 length: 14 amino acids. Germline CDR1 KGHSH, CDR2 LQKENI. The CDR3: CASSRGGNSYEQYF. The CDR3 DNA is TGTGCCAGCTCCCGGGGAGGGAACTCCTACGAGCAGTACTTC.

This chain joins TRBV7-9 and TRBJ1-1; D is unclear. Germline lookup yields CDR1 SEHNR and CDR2 FQNEAQ (reference sequence). The V end lost 5 bases, the J end lost 4 bases, and 11 bases lay between the germline ends. CDR3 length: 13 residues. The CDR3 nucleotides are TGTGCCAGCAGCCTTAGGGTAAGCACTGAAGCTTTCTTT. Encoded protein: CASSLRVSTEAFF. The full variable domain, with the rest looked up from reference TRBV7-9 and TRBJ1-1, is DTGVSQNPRHKITKRGQNVTFRCDPISEHNRLYWYRQTLGQGPEFLTYFQNEAQLEKSRLLSDRFSAERPKGSFSTLEIQRTEQGDSAMYLCASSLRVSTEAFFGQGTRLTVV.

Only one count was recorded for this clone. This rearrangement joins TRBV9 to TRBJ2-5; D not certain. V lost 2 bases and J 1 base, leaving 9 bases between the germline ends. The CDR3 extends over 14 amino acids. Germline V gene data show CDR1 as SGDLS and CDR2 as YYNGEE. The CDR3: CASSVGRAQETQYF. CDR3 DNA sequence: TGTGCCAGCAGCGTCGGCAGAGCCCAAGAGACCCAGTACTTC.

V is TRBV30 and J is TRBJ1-2; weak D call: TRBD1 (5 bases). Trimming left V 8 bases short and J 4 bases short, with 17 bases between. CDR1 is GTSNPN, CDR2 SVGIG, per germline (reference sequence). The CDR3 sequence is 13 residues long. The CDR3 region has the DNA TGTGCCAGCGAAGGGGCCCTAAGCTATGGCTACACCTTC. It specifies CASEGALSYGYTF.

This clone has ten or more counts. The genes are TRBV7-6 and TRBJ2-2; 10 nucleotides match TRBD2. V shed 7 bases, J shed 4 bases, and the junction held 12 bases outside the gene matches. The germline gives CDR1 SGHVS, CDR2 FNYEAQ. The length of the CDR3 is 17 residues. CDR3 nucleotides: TGTGCCAGCACCCAAGCGGTAGCGGGAGGAAGCACCGGGGAGCTGTTTTTT. Its protein product is CASTQAVAGGSTGELFF.

V gene TRBV30 combines with J gene TRBJ1-3; the D is unclear. V lost 0 bases and J 2 bases, leaving 8 bases between the germline ends. The germline gives CDR1 GTSNPN, CDR2 SVGIG (reference sequence). The CDR3 covers 14 residues. CDR3 in amino acids: CAWSVLVAGNTIYF. CDR3 bases: TGTGCCTGGAGTGTACTGGTGGCTGGAAACACCATATATTTT. Full variable domain (missing parts from reference TRBV30 and TRBJ1-3): SQTIHQWPATLVQPVGSPLSLECTVEGTSNPNLYWYRQAAGRGLQLLFYSVGIGQISSEVPQNLSASRPQDRQFILSSKKLLLSDSGFYLCAWSVLVAGNTIYFGEGSWLTVV.

This rearrangement joins TRBV18 to TRBJ2-1, with 9 bases lining up with TRBD2. The CDR3 runs to 15 residues. V lost 1 base to trimming and J lost 5 bases; unmatched junction nucleotides: 3. Germline V lookup: CDR1 KGHSH, CDR2 LQKENI. CDR3 sequence: CASSPLAGADNEQFF. The CDR3 DNA sequence: TGTGCCAGCTCACCACTAGCGGGGGCCGACAATGAGCAGTTCTTC.

This chain joins TRBV7-9 and TRBJ2-2; weak D call: TRBD2 (5 bases). Germline V CDR1 and CDR2: SEHNR, FQNEAQ (reference sequence). Trimming took off 1 base at V and 1 base at J, with 7 bases between the two ends. The CDR3 sequence is 15 residues long. DNA for the CDR3: TGTGCCAGCAGCTTAGTAGCGAGGAACACCGGGGAGCTGTTTTTT. Protein: CASSLVARNTGELFF.